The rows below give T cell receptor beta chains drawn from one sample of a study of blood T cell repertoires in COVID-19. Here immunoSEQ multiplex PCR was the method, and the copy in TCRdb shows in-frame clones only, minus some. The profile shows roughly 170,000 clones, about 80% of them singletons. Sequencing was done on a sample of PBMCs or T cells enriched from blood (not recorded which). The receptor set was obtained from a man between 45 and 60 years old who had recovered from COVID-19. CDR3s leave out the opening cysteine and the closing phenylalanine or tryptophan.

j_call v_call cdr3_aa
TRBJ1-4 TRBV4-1 ASSQEGTGVEKLF
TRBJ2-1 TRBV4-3 ASSQGAGLTNEQF
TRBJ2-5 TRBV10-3 AISEKGQEETQY
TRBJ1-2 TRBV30 AWSVGIYGYT
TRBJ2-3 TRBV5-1 ASSWGGRGGTDTQY
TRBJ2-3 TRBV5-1 ASSLKLASYTDTQY
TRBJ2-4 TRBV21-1 ASSKVEEIHTKNIQY
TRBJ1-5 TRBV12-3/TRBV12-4 ASSDRAREPQH
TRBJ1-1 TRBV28 ASSPTGMTEAF
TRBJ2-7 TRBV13 ASSRLRTGTYEQY
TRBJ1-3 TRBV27 ASRALGQRRNTIY
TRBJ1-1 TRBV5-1 ASSLFVGTNTEAF
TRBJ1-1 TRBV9 ASSDGQGAVTEAF
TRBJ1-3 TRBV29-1 SGAPVSGNTIY
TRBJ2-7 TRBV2 ASRPGTSGYEQY
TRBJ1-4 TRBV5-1 ASSPGQGEKLF
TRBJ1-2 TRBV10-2 ASSESARRQRLYGYT
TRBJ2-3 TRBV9 ASSVDYVSTDTQY
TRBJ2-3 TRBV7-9 ASHTPRGGADTQY
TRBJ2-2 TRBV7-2 ASSRGPPRAGELF
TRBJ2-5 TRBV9 ASSVSSGQGRETQY
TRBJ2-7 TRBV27 ASSPGQPSYEQY
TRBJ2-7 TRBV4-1 ASSPTHDSYEQY
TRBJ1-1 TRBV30 ACKGQLMNTEAF
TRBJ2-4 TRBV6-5 ASSGGGGKNIQY
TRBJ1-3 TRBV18 ASSPGPGTSGNTIY
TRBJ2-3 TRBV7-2 ASEEMWGGSSTDTQY
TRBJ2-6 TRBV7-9 ASSTYRQFSGANVLT
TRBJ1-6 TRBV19 ASSIGAPGQGWNSPLH
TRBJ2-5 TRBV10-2 ASSESRGLAGIGETQY
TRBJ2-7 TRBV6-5 ASSKTVTYEQY
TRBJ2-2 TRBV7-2 ASTRTGDTGELF
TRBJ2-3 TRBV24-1 ATGQAGLDTQY
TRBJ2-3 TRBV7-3 ASSLGLAAITDTQY
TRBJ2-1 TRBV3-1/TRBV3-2 ASSRGAGGYNEQF
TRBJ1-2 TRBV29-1 SVVDRMGGYT
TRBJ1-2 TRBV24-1 ATSVGAGGYT
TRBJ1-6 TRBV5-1 ASSLSGQGSPLH
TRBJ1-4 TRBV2 ASSESVRANEKLF
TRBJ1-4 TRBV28 ASSLGGGEKLF
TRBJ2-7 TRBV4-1 ASSQRQGDSYEQY
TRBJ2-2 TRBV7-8 ASSLVLSSGTGELF
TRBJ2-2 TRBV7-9 ASSRQGTGTGELF
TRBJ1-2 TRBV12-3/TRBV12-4 ASTLGQNYGYT
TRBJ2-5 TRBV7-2 ASSLGLGETQY
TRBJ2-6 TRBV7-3 ASSLTGTGYLSGANVLT
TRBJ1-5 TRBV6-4 ASSERDRRKDQPQH
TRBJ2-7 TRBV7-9 ASSPAASYEQY
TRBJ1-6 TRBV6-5 ASSPQDGARSPLH
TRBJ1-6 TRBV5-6 ASSLRGNYNSPLH
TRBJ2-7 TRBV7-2 ASSFSGHEQY
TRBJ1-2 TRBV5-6 ASSLDTGLGYT
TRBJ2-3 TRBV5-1 ASSLAGGDTQY
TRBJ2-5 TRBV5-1 ASRMGGQETQY
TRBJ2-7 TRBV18 ASSPPGYSEQY